Listed here are 21 T cell receptor beta chains from one sample, sequenced in a study of cytomegalovirus exposure and HLA in healthy donors. With 60 Vbeta and 13 Jbeta primers, the PCR was carried out. Some clones are missing from TCRdb's copy, which holds only in-frame ones; the method was immunoSEQ multiplex PCR. The sample contains approximately 140,000 clones, 82% of which appear only once. Specimen: PBMCs. These receptors all stem from a male donor in good health and CMV-seronegative.

This clone has a single count. This chain connects TRBV9 to TRBJ2-2; the match to TRBD2 covers 12 bases. This CDR3 contains 17 residues. V lost 2 bases and J lost 4; bases outside the gene matches: 6. The germline V gene encodes CDR1 SGDLS and CDR2 YYNGEE. CDR3 sequence (DNA): TGTGCCAGCAGCGTGCTGACTAGCGGGAGTCTCACCGGGGAGCTGTTTTTT. It yields the protein CASSVLTSGSLTGELFF.

The chain employs TRBV30 and TRBJ1-5; D ambiguous. This CDR3 has 13 amino acids. CDR1 is GTSNPN and CDR2 is SVGIG in the germline V gene (reference sequence). Between the trimmed V and J ends, which lost 2 bases and 4 bases, there was a span of 9 bases. CDR3: CAWSKGGNQPQHF. The CDR3 nucleotides read TGTGCCTGGAGTAAGGGAGGGAATCAGCCCCAGCATTTT.

The CDR3 DNA sequence: TGCGCCAGCAGCCAAGTTAGCTATGGCTTGGGAGAAGAGACCCAGTACTTC. Translated, it gives CASSQVSYGLGEETQYF. The genes are TRBV4-3 and TRBJ2-5; D perhaps matches TRBD2 (5 bases). The V gene's germline CDR1 is LGHNA and CDR2 YSLEER. The V gene lost 1 base and the J gene lost 3 bases, with 18 bases spanning the gap. There are 17 residues in the CDR3.

A single count supports this clone. The rearrangement uses TRBV7-6 and TRBJ2-1; D may be TRBD2 (6 bases). CDR3 length equals 17 residues. The ends were cut back, 1 base at V and 4 bases at J, with 17 bases in the middle. CDR1 is SGHVS and CDR2 is FNYEAQ in the germline V gene. The CDR3 reads CASSLGWGEIGYNEQFF. As DNA, the CDR3 is TGTGCCAGCAGCTTAGGGTGGGGGGAAATCGGGTACAATGAGCAGTTCTTC.

The chain is built from TRBV2 and TRBJ2-1, with TRBD2 matching over 8 bases. CDR3 size: 19 residues. CDR1 is SNHLY and CDR2 is FYNNEI in the germline V gene. The V segment lost 8 bases and the J segment 5 bases; nucleotides outside the gene matches: 23. CDR3 DNA sequence: TGTGCCAGCGTAAAGGACAGCCTGGGACTAGAGGGCCCCAACAATGAGCAGTTCTTC. It yields the protein CASVKDSLGLEGPNNEQFF.

This clone was seen a few times. The chain recombines TRBV30 with TRBJ1-4; tentatively, D is TRBD1 (6 bases). The V gene lost 1 base and the J gene lost 3 bases, with 9 bases spanning the gap. The CDR3 length is 14 residues. Germline CDR1 and CDR2: GTSNPN and SVGIG (reference sequence). In DNA, the CDR3 is TGTGCCTGGAGTGGACAGGCAGCTAATGAAAAACTGTTTTTT. This sequence encodes CAWSGQAANEKLFF.

The V and J genes are TRBV27 and TRBJ2-7; the match to TRBD1 covers 7 bases. This CDR3 comprises 14 residues. The V gene end was trimmed by 7 bases and the J gene end by 0 bases; junction bases not matched to a gene: 6. The V gene's germline CDR1 is MNHEY and CDR2 SMNVEV (reference sequence). This CDR3 reads CASKAGGFSYEQYF. The CDR3 coding sequence is TGTGCCAGCAAGGCAGGGGGTTTCTCCTACGAGCAGTACTTC.

The chain recombines TRBV19 with TRBJ2-3; tentatively, D is TRBD1 (5 bases). Germline V gives CDR1 LNHDA, CDR2 SQIVND (reference sequence). The V and J ends lost 5 bases and 2 bases respectively, with 17 bases between them. This CDR3 region has 16 residues. The CDR3 sequence: CASSSGSPDFTDTQYF. CDR3 coding DNA: TGTGCCAGTAGTTCAGGGTCCCCTGACTTCACAGATACGCAGTATTTT. Looking up the rest from reference TRBV19 and TRBJ2-3 gives the full variable domain: DGGITQSPKYLFRKEGQNVTLSCEQNLNHDAMYWYRQDPGQGLRLIYYSQIVNDFQKGDIAEGYSVSREKKESFPLTVTSAQKNPTAFYLCASSSGSPDFTDTQYFGPGTRLTVL.

V usage is TRBV5-1 and J usage is TRBJ2-1; the match to TRBD2 covers 8 bases. Germline trimming cut 3 bases from V and 5 bases from J; bases unmatched to any gene: 10. The CDR3 is 16 residues long. Germline V CDR1 and CDR2: SGHRS, YFSETQ. The DNA of the CDR3 is TGCGCCAGCAGCTGGATAAGCGGGAGTGGAGACAATGAGCAGTTCTTC. Protein product: CASSWISGSGDNEQFF.

V gene TRBV4-3 combines with J gene TRBJ2-3; 11 positions agree with TRBD1. The germline gives CDR1 LGHNA, CDR2 YSLEER. V trimming: 2 bases; J trimming: 4 bases; junction bases outside the gene matches: 8. This CDR3 comprises 17 residues. CDR3 sequence (DNA): TGCGCCAGCAGCCAATGGAGCGGGACAGGGGGGCCAGATACGCAGTATTTT. Translation gives CASSQWSGTGGPDTQYF.

The chain uses TRBV29-1 and TRBJ2-1; 12 bases are shared with TRBD2. This CDR3 is 15 amino acids long. The V gene end was trimmed by 6 bases and the J gene end by 7 bases; junction bases not matched to a gene: 10. Germline CDR1 SQVTM, CDR2 ANQGSEA. The CDR3, as DNA: TGCAGCGTCCTGAGACTAGCGGGAGCGGGGAATGAGCAGTTCTTC. Translation: CSVLRLAGAGNEQFF.

CDR3 nucleotides: TGTGCCAGCAGCTTCAGGGGTAACGGGGAGCTGTTTTTT. Its protein is CASSFRGNGELFF. The chain uses TRBV7-9 and TRBJ2-2; the D gene is possibly TRBD1 (6 bases). The length of the CDR3 is 13 residues. CDR1 and CDR2 (germline): SEHNR, FQNEAQ (reference sequence). V was trimmed by 3 bases and J by 7 bases, leaving 9 bases between them.

CDR3 nucleotide sequence: TGTGCCAGCAGCTTAGACCCCACTCGGGGAGAGACCCAGTACTTC. Amino acid sequence: CASSLDPTRGETQYF. The chain has TRBV13 and TRBJ2-5; tentatively, D is TRBD2 (5 bases). Germline V gene lookup returns CDR1 PRHDT and CDR2 FYEKMQ (reference sequence). This CDR3 contains 15 residues. The V gene lost 1 base and the J gene lost 4 bases, with 13 bases spanning the gap.

The CDR3 nucleotides are TGCGCCAGCAGCCACCTTGTGGGGAGCGAGAGCTCCTACAATGAGCAGTTCTTC. Its translation: CASSHLVGSESSYNEQFF. V is TRBV4-1 and J is TRBJ2-1; possibly TRBD2 for D (5 bases). This CDR3 has 18 residues. Germline CDR1 is MGHRA and CDR2 is YSYEKL. The ends were cut back, 3 bases at V and 0 bases at J, with 18 bases in the middle.

The rearrangement links TRBV27 to TRBJ2-7; TRBD1 is a possible D gene (5 bases). The V gene lost 8 bases and the J gene lost 5 bases, with 16 bases spanning the gap. This CDR3 is built from 13 residues. Germline CDR1 MNHEY, CDR2 SMNVEV (reference sequence). The CDR3 reads CASSLTDGNEQYF. The CDR3 region has the DNA TGTGCCAGCTCATTGACAGATGGAAACGAGCAGTACTTC.

The chain couples TRBV5-6 to TRBJ1-1; TRBD1 might be the D (6 bases). CDR3 size: 19 residues. Germline V gene lookup returns CDR1 SGHDT and CDR2 YYEEEE. Trimming removed 3 bases from V and 1 base from J, with 25 bases in between. The DNA of the CDR3 is TGTGCCAGCAGCTCCTACCCAGGGAGGGGGGGTTATCCGAACACTGAAGCTTTCTTT. It yields the protein CASSSYPGRGGYPNTEAFF. Full variable domain (outside the CDR3, taken from reference TRBV5-6 and TRBJ1-1): DAGVTQSPTHLIKTRGQQVTLRCSPKSGHDTVSWYQQALGQGPQFIFQYYEEEERQRGNFPDRFSGHQFPNYSSELNVNALLLGDSALYLCASSSYPGRGGYPNTEAFFGQGTRLTVV.

This chain uses TRBV6-5 with TRBJ2-1, with D possibly TRBD2 on 5 matching bases. CDR1 MNHEY and CDR2 SVGAGI come from the germline V gene. Deletions cut 5 bases from V and 16 bases from J, with 21 bases between. The CDR3 is 13 residues long. The CDR3 nucleotides are TGTGCCAGCAGTGCAACGACGGGAAGGGTCGGATTCTTC. Amino acids: CASSATTGRVGFF.

The sample holds one count of this clone. One end of the junction is discordant with germline, which a read error may explain. The V call is TRBV5-6, the J call TRBJ1-1; D call uncertain. Per germline, CDR1 SGHDT and CDR2 YYEEEE. The CDR3 loop spans 14 amino acids. CDR3 sequence: CASSPEKRWTESFF. The CDR3 DNA reads as TGTGCCAGCAGCCCCGAAAAACGTTGGACTGAATCTTTCTTT.

The chain joins TRBV5-4 to TRBJ1-2, with a weak D call TRBD1 (6 bases). V gave up 2 bases and J gave up 1 base, with 15 bases separating them. Germline CDR1 SGHNT, CDR2 YYREEE (reference sequence). The CDR3 is 16 amino acids. The CDR3 loop is CASSFGQGLNNYGYTF. CDR3 nucleotides: TGTGCCAGCAGCTTTGGGCAGGGGCTAAATAACTATGGCTACACCTTC.

This clone appeared a few times. The rearrangement links TRBV4-3 to TRBJ2-5; TRBD2 might be the D (6 bases). CDR3 length: 14 amino acids. Germline CDR1 and CDR2: LGHNA and YSLEER. Between the trimmed V and J ends, which lost 4 bases and 4 bases, there was a span of 13 bases. CDR3 sequence (DNA): TGCGCCAGCAGCCTGAGGGACTGGGCAGAGACCCAGTACTTC. Its protein product is CASSLRDWAETQYF.

J is TRBJ2-7 and V is TRBV19; 11 positions match TRBD1. Germline V gene lookup returns CDR1 LNHDA and CDR2 SQIVND (reference sequence). The CDR3 is 15 amino acids. V trimming: 4 bases; J trimming: 1 base; junction bases outside the gene matches: 3. CDR3 coding DNA: TGTGCCAGTAGTACAGGACAGGGGGCATCCTACGAGCAGTACTTC. Protein product: CASSTGQGASYEQYF.